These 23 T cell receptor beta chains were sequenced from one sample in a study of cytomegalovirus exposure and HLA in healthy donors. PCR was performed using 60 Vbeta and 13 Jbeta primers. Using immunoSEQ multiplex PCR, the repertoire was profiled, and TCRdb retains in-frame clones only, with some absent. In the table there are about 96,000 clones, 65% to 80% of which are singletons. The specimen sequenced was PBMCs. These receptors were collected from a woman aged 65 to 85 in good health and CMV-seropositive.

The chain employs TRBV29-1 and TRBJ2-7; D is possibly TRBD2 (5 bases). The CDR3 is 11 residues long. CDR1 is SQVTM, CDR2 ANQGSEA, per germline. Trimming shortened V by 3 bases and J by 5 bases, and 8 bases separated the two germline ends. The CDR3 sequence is CSVDRGNEQYF. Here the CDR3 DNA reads TGCAGCGTTGATCGGGGAAACGAGCAGTACTTC.

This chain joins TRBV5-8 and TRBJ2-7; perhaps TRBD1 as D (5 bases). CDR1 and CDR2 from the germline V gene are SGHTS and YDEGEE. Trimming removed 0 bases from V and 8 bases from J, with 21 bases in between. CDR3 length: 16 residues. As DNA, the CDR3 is TGTGCCAGCAGCTTGGAGGTGACAGTGTATCGTAGTAAGCAGTACTTC. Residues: CASSLEVTVYRSKQYF.

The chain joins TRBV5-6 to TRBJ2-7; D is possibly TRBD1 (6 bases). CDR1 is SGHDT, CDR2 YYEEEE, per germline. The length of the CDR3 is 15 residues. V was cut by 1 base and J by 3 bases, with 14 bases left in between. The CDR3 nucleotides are TGTGCCAGCAGCTTGTTGCAGGGGACCAACTACGAGCAGTACTTC. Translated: CASSLLQGTNYEQYF.

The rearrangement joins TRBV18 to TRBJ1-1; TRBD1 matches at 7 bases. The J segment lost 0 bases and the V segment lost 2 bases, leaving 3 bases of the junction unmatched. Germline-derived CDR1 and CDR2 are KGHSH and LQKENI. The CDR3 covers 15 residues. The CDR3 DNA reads TGTGCCAGCTCACCATGGGGACAGATGAACACTGAAGCTTTCTTT. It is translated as CASSPWGQMNTEAFF.

The DNA for the CDR3 is TGCGCCAGCAGTCAACCCTTGACAGGGGAGGGCGAGCAGTACTTC. Its translation: CASSQPLTGEGEQYF. The chain employs TRBV23-1 and TRBJ2-7; D is perhaps TRBD1 (8 bases). TRBV23-1 is reported as an ORF; its role is uncertain. The CDR3 consists of 15 residues. V lost 2 bases and J lost 6, with 17 bases in between.

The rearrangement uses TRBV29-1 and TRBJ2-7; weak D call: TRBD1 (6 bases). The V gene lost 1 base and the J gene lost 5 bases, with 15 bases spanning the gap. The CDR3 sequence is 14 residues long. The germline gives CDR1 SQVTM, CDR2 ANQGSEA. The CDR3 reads CSVEAITGRHEQYF. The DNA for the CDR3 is TGCAGCGTTGAAGCGATTACAGGGCGACACGAGCAGTACTTC.

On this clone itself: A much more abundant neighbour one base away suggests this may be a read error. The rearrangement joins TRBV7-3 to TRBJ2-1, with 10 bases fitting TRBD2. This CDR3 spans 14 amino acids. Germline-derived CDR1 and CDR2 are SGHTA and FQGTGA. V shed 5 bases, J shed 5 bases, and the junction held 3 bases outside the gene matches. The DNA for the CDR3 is TGTGCCAGCAGCCTGGGACTAGCGAACAATGAGCAGTTCTTC. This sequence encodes CASSLGLANNEQFF.

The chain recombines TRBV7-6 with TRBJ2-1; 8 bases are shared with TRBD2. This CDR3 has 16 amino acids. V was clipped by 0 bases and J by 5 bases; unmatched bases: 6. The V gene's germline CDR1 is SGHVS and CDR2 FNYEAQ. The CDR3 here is CASSLASGVSNNEQFF. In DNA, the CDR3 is TGTGCCAGCAGCTTAGCTAGCGGGGTGAGCAACAATGAGCAGTTCTTC.

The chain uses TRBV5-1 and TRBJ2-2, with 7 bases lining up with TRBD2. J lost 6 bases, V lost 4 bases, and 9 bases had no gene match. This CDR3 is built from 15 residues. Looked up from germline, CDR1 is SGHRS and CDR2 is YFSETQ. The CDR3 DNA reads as TGCGCCAGCAGCCCCTGGGGGGGTGGCGCCGGGGAGCTGTTTTTT. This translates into CASSPWGGGAGELFF.

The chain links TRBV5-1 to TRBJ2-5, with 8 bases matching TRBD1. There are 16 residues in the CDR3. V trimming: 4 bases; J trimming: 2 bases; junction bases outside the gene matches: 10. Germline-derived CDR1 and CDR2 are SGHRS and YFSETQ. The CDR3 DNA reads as TGCGCCAGCAGCCCGGCGACAGGGGTCAAACAAGAGACCCAGTACTTC. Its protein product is CASSPATGVKQETQYF.

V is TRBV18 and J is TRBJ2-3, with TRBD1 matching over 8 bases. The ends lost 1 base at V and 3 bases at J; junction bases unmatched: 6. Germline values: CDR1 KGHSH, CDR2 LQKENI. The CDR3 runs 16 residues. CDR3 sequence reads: CASSPRTGIRTDTQYF. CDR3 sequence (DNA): TGTGCCAGCTCACCACGGACAGGGATACGGACAGATACGCAGTATTTT.

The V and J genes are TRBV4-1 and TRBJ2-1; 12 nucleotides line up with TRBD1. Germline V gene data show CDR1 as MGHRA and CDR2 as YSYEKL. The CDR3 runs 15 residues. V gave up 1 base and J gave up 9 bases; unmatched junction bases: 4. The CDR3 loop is CASSQAGTGGGEQFF. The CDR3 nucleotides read TGCGCCAGCAGCCAAGCTGGGACAGGGGGCGGTGAGCAGTTCTTC.

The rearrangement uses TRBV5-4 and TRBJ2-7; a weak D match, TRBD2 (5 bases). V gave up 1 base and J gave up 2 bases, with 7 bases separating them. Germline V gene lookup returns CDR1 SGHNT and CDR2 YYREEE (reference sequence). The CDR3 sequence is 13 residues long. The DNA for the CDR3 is TGTGCCAGCAGCTTGACGGGGACCTACGAGCAGTACTTC. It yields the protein CASSLTGTYEQYF. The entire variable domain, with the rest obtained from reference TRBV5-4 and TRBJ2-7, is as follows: ETGVTQSPTHLIKTRGQQVTLRCSSQSGHNTVSWYQQALGQGPQFIFQYYREEENGRGNFPPRFSGLQFPNYSSELNVNALELDDSALYLCASSLTGTYEQYFGPGTRLTVT.

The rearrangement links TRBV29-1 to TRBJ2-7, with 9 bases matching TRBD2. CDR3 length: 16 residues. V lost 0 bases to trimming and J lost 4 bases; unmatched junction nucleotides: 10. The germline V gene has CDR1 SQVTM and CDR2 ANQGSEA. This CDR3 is CSVEDQIAGVTYEQYF. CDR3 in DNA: TGCAGCGTTGAAGACCAAATAGCGGGAGTCACTTACGAGCAGTACTTC.

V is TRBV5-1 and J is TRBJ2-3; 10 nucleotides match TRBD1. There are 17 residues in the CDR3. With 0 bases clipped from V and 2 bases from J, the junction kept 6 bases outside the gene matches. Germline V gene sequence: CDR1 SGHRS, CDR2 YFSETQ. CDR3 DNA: TGCGCCAGCAGCTTGGTGCCGACAGGGGGCCTCACAGATACGCAGTATTTT. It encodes CASSLVPTGGLTDTQYF.

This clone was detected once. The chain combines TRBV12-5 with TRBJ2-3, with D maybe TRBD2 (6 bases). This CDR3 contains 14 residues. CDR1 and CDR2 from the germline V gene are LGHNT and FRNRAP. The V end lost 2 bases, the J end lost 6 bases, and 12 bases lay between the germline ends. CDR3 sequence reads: CASGLTGGKDTQYF. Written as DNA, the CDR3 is TGTGCTAGTGGTTTGACTGGCGGGAAGGATACGCAGTATTTT. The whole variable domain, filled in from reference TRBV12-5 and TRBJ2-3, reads DARVTQTPRHKVTEMGQEVTMRCQPILGHNTVFWYRQTMMQGLELLAYFRNRAPLDDSGMPKDRFSAEMPDATLATLKIQPSEPRDSAVYFCASGLTGGKDTQYFGPGTRLTVL.

The CDR3 spells CASSPGQGPYGYTF. CDR3 sequence (DNA): TGCGCCAGCAGCCCGGGACAGGGGCCGTATGGCTACACCTTC. V usage is TRBV5-1 and J usage is TRBJ1-2; 10 bases are a match to TRBD1. CDR1 and CDR2 from the germline V gene are SGHRS and YFSETQ. V was pared by 4 bases and J by 5 bases, with 5 bases of the junction left unmatched. The CDR3 spans 14 residues.

CDR3 in amino acids: CASSLVSSSYEQYF. CDR3 bases: TGCGCCAGCAGCTTGGTTTCTAGCTCCTACGAGCAGTACTTC. The V call is TRBV5-1, the J call TRBJ2-7; D call uncertain. CDR3 length: 14 amino acids. Germline V CDR1 and CDR2: SGHRS, YFSETQ. The germline V and J ends were trimmed by 0 bases and 0 bases, with 7 bases remaining between them.

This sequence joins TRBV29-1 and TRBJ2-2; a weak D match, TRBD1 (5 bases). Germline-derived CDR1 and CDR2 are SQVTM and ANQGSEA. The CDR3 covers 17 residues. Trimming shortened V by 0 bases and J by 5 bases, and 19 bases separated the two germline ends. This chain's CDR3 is CSVEDSAWKGRTGELFF. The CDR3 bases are TGCAGCGTTGAAGATTCCGCATGGAAGGGGCGGACCGGGGAGCTGTTTTTT.

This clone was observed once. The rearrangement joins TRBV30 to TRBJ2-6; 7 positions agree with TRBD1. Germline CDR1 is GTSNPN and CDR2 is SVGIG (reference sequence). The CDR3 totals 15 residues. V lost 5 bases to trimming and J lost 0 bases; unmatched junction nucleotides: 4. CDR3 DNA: TGTGCCTGGGGGGGACAGAGCTCTGGGGCCAACGTCCTGACTTTC. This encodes CAWGGQSSGANVLTF.

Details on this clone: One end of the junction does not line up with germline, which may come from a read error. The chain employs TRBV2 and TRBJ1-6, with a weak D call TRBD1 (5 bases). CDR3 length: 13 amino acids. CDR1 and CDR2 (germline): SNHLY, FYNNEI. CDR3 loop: CASREDRNSPLHF. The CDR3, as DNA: TGTGCCAGCCGTGAAGACAGAAATTCACCCCTCCACTTT. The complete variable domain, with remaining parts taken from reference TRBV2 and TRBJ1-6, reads EPEVTQTPSHQVTQMGQEVILRCVPISNHLYFYWYRQILGQKVEFLVSFYNNEISEKSEIFDDQFSVERPDGSNFTLKIRSTKLEDSAMYFCASREDRNSPLHFGNGTRLTVT.

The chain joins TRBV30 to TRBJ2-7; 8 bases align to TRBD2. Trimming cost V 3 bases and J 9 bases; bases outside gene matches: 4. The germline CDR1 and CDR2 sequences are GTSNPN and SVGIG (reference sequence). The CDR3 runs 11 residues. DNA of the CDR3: TGTGCCTGGAGGCTCGGGGGGGTGCAGTACTTC. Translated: CAWRLGGVQYF.

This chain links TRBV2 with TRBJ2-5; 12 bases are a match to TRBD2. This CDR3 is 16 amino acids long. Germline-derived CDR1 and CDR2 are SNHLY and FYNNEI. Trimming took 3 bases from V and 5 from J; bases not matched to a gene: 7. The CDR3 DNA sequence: TGTGCCAGCAGTGACCCTAGCGGGGGGGCCCGGGAGACCCAGTACTTC. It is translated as CASSDPSGGARETQYF.